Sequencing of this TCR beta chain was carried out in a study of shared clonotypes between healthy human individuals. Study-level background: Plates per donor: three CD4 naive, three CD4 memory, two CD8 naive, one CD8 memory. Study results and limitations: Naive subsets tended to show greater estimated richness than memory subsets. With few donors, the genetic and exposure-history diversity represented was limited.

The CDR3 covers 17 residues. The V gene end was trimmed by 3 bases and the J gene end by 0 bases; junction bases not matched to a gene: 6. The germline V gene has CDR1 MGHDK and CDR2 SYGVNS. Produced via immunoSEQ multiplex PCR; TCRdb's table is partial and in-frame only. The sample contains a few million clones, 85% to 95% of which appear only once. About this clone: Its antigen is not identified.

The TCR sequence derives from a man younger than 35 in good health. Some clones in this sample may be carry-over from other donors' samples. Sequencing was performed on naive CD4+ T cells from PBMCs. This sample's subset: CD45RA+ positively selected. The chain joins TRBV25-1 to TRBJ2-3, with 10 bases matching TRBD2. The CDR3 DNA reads TGTGCCAGCAGTGATGGCAAGACTAGCGGGAGCACAGATACGCAGTATTTT. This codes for CASSDGKTSGSTDTQYF.